Here is one T cell receptor (beta chain) with its context. This sample is drawn from a study of identical twins. TCRdb re-derived calls from the 5' RACE reads in MiXCR, one entry per CDR3 protein. The sample carries 400,000 to 650,000 distinct CDR3 sequences, about 20% recorded once. The same sample was also studied in work on T cells expressing NK-cell markers. That report adds: Just one sequenced donor of eight was HCMV-seronegative, while seven were seropositive.

The receptor comes from a woman aged 18-30 years in good health. The source material was CD4+ T cells sorted from blood.

CDR3 bases: TGTGCCAGCATCGGTATAGCGGGAGCCATTCAGTACTTC. Encoded protein: CASIGIAGAIQYF. The chain joins TRBV6-2 or TRBV6-3 to TRBJ2-4; 9 nucleotides line up with TRBD2. The CDR3 is 13 amino acids. The germline gives CDR1 MNHEY, CDR2 SVGEGT. With 7 bases clipped from V and 9 bases from J, the junction kept 7 bases outside the gene matches.